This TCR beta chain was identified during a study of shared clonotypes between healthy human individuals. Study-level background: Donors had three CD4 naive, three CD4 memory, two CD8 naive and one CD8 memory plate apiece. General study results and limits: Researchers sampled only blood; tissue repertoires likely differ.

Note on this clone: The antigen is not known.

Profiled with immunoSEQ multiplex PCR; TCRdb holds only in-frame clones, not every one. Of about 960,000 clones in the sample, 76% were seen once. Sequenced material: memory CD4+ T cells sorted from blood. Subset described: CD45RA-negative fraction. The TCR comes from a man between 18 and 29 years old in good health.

The CDR3 region is CASSLTSGTSRRSGDTQYF. CDR3 sequence (DNA): TGTGCCAGCAGCTTGACCTCCGGGACTAGCCGTAGGTCTGGAGATACGCAGTATTTT. This sequence joins TRBV5-6 and TRBJ2-3; 9 bases agree with TRBD2. Trimming cost V 1 base and J 5 bases; bases outside gene matches: 17. The germline CDR1 and CDR2 sequences are SGHDT and YYEEEE. The CDR3 spans 19 residues.